The clone carrying this TCR beta chain was detected only a few times. Its antigen is as yet unknown. The data originate from a study of Graves' ophthalmopathy and Graves' hyperthyroidism. TCR beta CDR3 regions were amplified from RNA transcripts. HTBI primers were employed in first-round RT-PCR, then a second-round multiplex PCR followed. TCRdb re-called the multiplex PCR reads with MiXCR, one entry per CDR3 protein. The profile shows 450,000 or so distinct CDR3 sequences, approximately 15% of them singletons. Moderate-to-severe activity, CAS ≥3, NOSPECS ≥4 and duration under 3 months were recorded for donors with ophthalmopathy. Other autoimmune disease, uncontrolled infection, pregnancy and lactation led to exclusion. General study results and limits: Using 13 signatures, a model distinguished ophthalmopathy from stable hyperthyroidism, reaching about 87% sensitivity and about 81% specificity.

V lost 4 bases, J lost 2 bases, and 4 bases stayed unmatched. Germline-derived CDR1 and CDR2 are SGHRS and YFSETQ. The CDR3 extends over 15 amino acids. Sequencing was done on a sample of blood. This TCR came from a woman in her twenties or thirties with Graves' ophthalmopathy. The chain joins TRBV5-1 to TRBJ2-7; 12 bases are a match to TRBD2. CDR3 residues: CASSIASGRAYEQYF. CDR3 nucleotide sequence: TGCGCCAGCAGCATCGCTAGCGGGAGGGCCTACGAGCAGTACTTC.